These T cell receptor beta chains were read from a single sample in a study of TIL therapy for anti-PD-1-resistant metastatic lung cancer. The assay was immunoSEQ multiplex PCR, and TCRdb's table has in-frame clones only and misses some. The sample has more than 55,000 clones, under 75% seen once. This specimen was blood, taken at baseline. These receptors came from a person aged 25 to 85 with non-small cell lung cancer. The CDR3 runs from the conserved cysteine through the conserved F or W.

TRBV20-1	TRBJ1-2	CSASNRTGYTF
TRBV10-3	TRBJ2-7	CASGSTSTYEQYF
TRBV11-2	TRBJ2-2	CASNHDGRNTGELFF
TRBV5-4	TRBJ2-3	CASSLGLSTDTQYF
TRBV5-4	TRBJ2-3	CASSPAAGGRADTQYF
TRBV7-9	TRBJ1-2	CASSSGDPVVGYGYTF
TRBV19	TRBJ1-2	CASEQGLRLGGYTF
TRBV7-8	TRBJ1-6	CASSLRAEGSPLHF
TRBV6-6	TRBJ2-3	CASNSQTGTDTQYF
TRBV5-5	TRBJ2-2	CASSLEFRDGELFF
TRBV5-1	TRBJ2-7	CASSLVGTGGYEQYF
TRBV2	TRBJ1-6	CASSENYSPLHF
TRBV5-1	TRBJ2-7	CASSSWGTAGTGGGYEQYF
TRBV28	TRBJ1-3	CASRSSGNTIYF
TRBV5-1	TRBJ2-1	CASSLLGPMVYNEQFF
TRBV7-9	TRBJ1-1	CASSLQGSGTEAFF
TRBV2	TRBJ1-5	CASRGPNQPQHF
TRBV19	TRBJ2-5	CASRTGLTQYF
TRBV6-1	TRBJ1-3	CASSASTGASGNTIYF
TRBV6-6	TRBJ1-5	CASSKTDRNQPQHF
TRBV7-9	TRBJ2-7	CASSADWDSYEQYF
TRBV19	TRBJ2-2	CASSHENTGELFF
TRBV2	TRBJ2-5	CASSRDAQETQYF
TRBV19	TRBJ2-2	CASRIQQGTGELFF
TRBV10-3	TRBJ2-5	CAISDSQGPQETQYF
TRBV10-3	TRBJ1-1	CAISEGRDRLNTEAFF
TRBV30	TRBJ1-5	CAWSTGINQPQHF
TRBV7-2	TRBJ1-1	CASSLSLLLNSEAFF
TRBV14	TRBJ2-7	CASSQDRRAGRYEQYF
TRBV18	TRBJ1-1	CASSPNRGTEAFF
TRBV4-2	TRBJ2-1	CASSQGGGDYNEQFF
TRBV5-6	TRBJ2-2	CASSGRQDYTGELFF
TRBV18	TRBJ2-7	CASSLSASYEQYF
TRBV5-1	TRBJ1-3	CASSLAQGPGNTIYF
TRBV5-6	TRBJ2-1	CASSPLAEYNEQFF
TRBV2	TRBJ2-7	CASSLGRQTYEQYF
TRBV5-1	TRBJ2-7	CASSLAWSTYEQYF
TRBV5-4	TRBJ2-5	CASSFQETQYF
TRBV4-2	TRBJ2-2	CASSQTGTNTGELFF
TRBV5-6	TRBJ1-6	CASSQISNRAYNSPLHF
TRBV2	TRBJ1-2	CASSRSGEDYGYTF
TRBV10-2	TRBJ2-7	CASSESRREGLYEQYF
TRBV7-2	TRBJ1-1	CASSRTGEGTEAFF
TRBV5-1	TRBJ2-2	CASSLVGGTNTGELFF
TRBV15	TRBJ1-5	CATSRSGANQPQHF
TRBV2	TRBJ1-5	CASSMDRGSYQPQHF
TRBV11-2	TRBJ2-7	CASSLEWASGVTYEQYF
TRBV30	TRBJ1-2	CAWGSGQGNYGYTF
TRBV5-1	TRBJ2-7	CASSLVPAGGPYEQYF
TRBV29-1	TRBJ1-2	CSVLFEETYGYTF
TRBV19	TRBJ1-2	CASSMYVRDAGYTF
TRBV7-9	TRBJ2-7	CASSLVGRGYEQYF